Below, 32 T cell receptor beta chains from the same sample are listed, as sequenced in a study of blood T cell repertoires in COVID-19. Some clones are missing from TCRdb's copy, which holds only in-frame ones; the method was immunoSEQ multiplex PCR. This table holds approximately 47,000 clones, about nine tenths found once. Specimen: peripheral blood. These receptors originate from a woman older than 75 with COVID-19, enrolled during active disease.

The CDR3 here is CASSTTGTPNYGYTF. Here the CDR3 DNA reads TGTGCCAGCAGCACAACCGGGACACCCAACTATGGCTACACCTTC. The chain has TRBV7-9 and TRBJ1-2, with a weak D call TRBD1 (6 bases). The length of the CDR3 is 15 residues. CDR1 is SEHNR and CDR2 is FQNEAQ in the germline V gene (reference sequence). Trimming took off 5 bases at V and 2 bases at J, with 15 bases between the two ends.

The J gene is TRBJ1-5, the V gene TRBV10-3; D is possibly TRBD1 (5 bases). Trimming removed 3 bases from V and 0 bases from J, with 12 bases in between. Germline CDR1 ENHRY, CDR2 SYGVKD. The CDR3 consists of 16 residues. CDR3 in DNA: TGTGCCATCAGTGATGAGGACATCTATAGCAATCAGCCCCAGCATTTT. It yields the protein CAISDEDIYSNQPQHF.

This chain uses TRBV28 with TRBJ1-3; TRBD1 agrees at 12 bases. V lost 4 bases and J lost 2; bases outside the gene matches: 9. CDR3 size: 18 residues. Germline V gene data show CDR1 as MDHEN and CDR2 as SYDVKM. CDR3 coding DNA: TGTGCCAGCAGTTCCCCCGGGACAGGGGGCGATGCTGGAAACACCATATATTTT. Its protein product is CASSSPGTGGDAGNTIYF.

The chain carries TRBV3-1 (or the pseudogene TRBV3-2) and TRBJ2-7, with 12 nucleotides matching TRBD1. Germline lookup yields CDR1 LGHDT and CDR2 YNNKEL (reference sequence). V was pared by 5 bases and J by 7 bases, with 9 bases of the junction left unmatched. The CDR3 runs to 15 residues. The CDR3 reads CASSYGTGGVWEQYF. CDR3 nucleotides: TGTGCCAGCAGCTACGGGACAGGGGGCGTCTGGGAGCAGTACTTC.

The chain is built from TRBV6-2 or TRBV6-3 and TRBJ2-7; D is perhaps TRBD1 or TRBD2 (5 bases each). The ends were cut back, 8 bases at V and 5 bases at J, with 16 bases in the middle. The CDR3 spans 13 residues. Germline assignment: CDR1 MNHEY and CDR2 SVGEGT. CDR3 region: CASGRGLVDEQYF. The CDR3 DNA follows: TGTGCCAGCGGCCGGGGCCTCGTGGACGAGCAGTACTTC.

By share of the sample, this clone is medium-sized. This chain uses TRBV21-1 with TRBJ1-2; whether TRBD1, the table's D call, matches the DNA was not checked. TRBV21-1 is a pseudogene segment. The CDR3 consists of 15 residues. The CDR3 sequence: CASSNLPRGDYGYTF. In DNA, the CDR3 is TGTGCCAGCAGCAATCTCCCCAGGGGGGACTATGGCTACACCTTC.

In DNA, the CDR3 is TGTGCCACCAGTGACGGGGGCTCCTACAATGAGCAGTTCTTC. Protein: CATSDGGSYNEQFF. The chain carries TRBV24-1 and TRBJ2-1; D perhaps matches TRBD2 (6 bases). Germline V gives CDR1 KGHDR, CDR2 SFDVKD. CDR3 length equals 14 residues. V lost 4 bases and J lost 0, with 6 bases in between.

The chain links TRBV19 to TRBJ1-5; 11 nucleotides line up with TRBD1. CDR1 is LNHDA and CDR2 is SQIVND in the germline V gene (reference sequence). This CDR3 is 15 amino acids long. V lost 6 bases, J lost 7 bases, and 8 bases stayed unmatched. The CDR3 DNA reads TGTGCCAGTAGACAACGGACAGGGGGCGGCCAGCCCCAGCATTTT. This translates into CASRQRTGGGQPQHF.

This CDR3 reads CASSSGTTWGVKNIQYF. CDR3 bases: TGCGCCAGCAGCTCCGGAACCACCTGGGGGGTCAAAAACATTCAGTACTTC. The chain joins TRBV5-1 to TRBJ2-4, with a weak D call TRBD2 (6 bases). V was pared by 3 bases and J by 3 bases, with 19 bases between. The CDR3 extends over 17 amino acids. In germline, CDR1 is SGHRS, CDR2 YFSETQ. Supplemented by reference TRBV5-1 and TRBJ2-4, the full variable domain reads KAGVTQTPRYLIKTRGQQVTLSCSPISGHRSVSWYQQTPGQGLQFLFEYFSETQRNKGNFPGRFSGRQFSNSRSEMNVSTLELGDSALYLCASSSGTTWGVKNIQYFGAGTRLSVL.

This clone was observed a handful of times. The chain carries TRBV7-8 and TRBJ2-2; D is perhaps TRBD1 (6 bases). V dropped 0 bases and J dropped 9 bases, with 20 bases sitting between them. Germline V gene data show CDR1 as SGHVS and CDR2 as FQNEAQ. The CDR3 is 17 residues long. CDR3 protein: CASSLARGQTSSRELFF. In nucleotides, the CDR3 is TGTGCCAGCAGCTTAGCGCGAGGACAGACCTCGTCCCGGGAGCTGTTTTTT.

The chain links TRBV28 to TRBJ1-2; TRBD1 matches 8 bases. Losses at the gene ends were 5 bases for V and 7 bases for J; bases not matched to a gene: 9. Germline-derived CDR1 and CDR2 are MDHEN and SYDVKM. This CDR3 spans 14 amino acids. CDR3 residues: CASSPGGAWSGYTF. The CDR3 DNA sequence: TGTGCCAGCAGTCCAGGGGGCGCCTGGTCTGGCTACACCTTC.

This CDR3 reads CASSNRGDSNQPQHF. In DNA, the CDR3 is TGTGCCAGCAGCAACAGGGGAGATAGCAATCAGCCCCAGCATTTT. The chain employs TRBV21-1 and TRBJ1-5; the table's D call of TRBD1 was not tested on the DNA. TRBV21-1 is a listed pseudogene. The CDR3 consists of 15 residues.

This sequence joins TRBV18 and TRBJ1-2; 7 positions match TRBD1. The CDR3 sequence is 13 residues long. The trim removed 3 bases at V and 5 bases at J, leaving 3 bases unmatched. From germline, CDR1 is KGHSH and CDR2 LQKENI. The CDR3 region is CASSPTGSYGYTF. CDR3 in DNA: TGTGCCAGCTCACCGACAGGGAGTTATGGCTACACCTTC.

The chain employs TRBV2 and TRBJ1-2; tentative D call: TRBD1 (5 bases). The CDR3 is made up of 14 amino acids. CDR1 and CDR2 from the germline V gene are SNHLY and FYNNEI. V was pared by 5 bases and J by 4 bases, with 14 bases between. The CDR3 reads CASSLGSGSYGYTF. DNA of the CDR3: TGTGCCAGCAGTCTAGGCTCAGGGTCCTATGGCTACACCTTC.

The V and J genes are TRBV5-1 and TRBJ2-5; 12 nucleotides align to TRBD2. Trimming at V came to 6 bases and at J to 5 bases, leaving 17 bases not matched to a gene. The CDR3 contains 18 residues. The germline V gene encodes CDR1 SGHRS and CDR2 YFSETQ. CDR3 loop: CASTRGGPSGGAGETQYF. The DNA for the CDR3 is TGCGCCAGCACTCGAGGAGGCCCTAGCGGGGGGGCCGGGGAGACCCAGTACTTC.

This chain uses TRBV4-1 with TRBJ2-1; 13 bases fit TRBD2. The CDR3 sequence is 17 residues long. With 0 bases clipped from V and 8 bases from J, the junction kept 7 bases outside the gene matches. Germline V gives CDR1 MGHRA, CDR2 YSYEKL. DNA for the CDR3: TGCGCCAGCAGCCAAGACCGGACTAGCGGGGGCTTCGATGAGCAGTTCTTC. It codes for CASSQDRTSGGFDEQFF.

The rearrangement joins TRBV7-8 to TRBJ1-5; 7 bases align to TRBD1. The V gene's germline CDR1 is SGHVS and CDR2 FQNEAQ. V was pared by 3 bases and J by 4 bases, with 12 bases of the junction left unmatched. The CDR3 totals 17 residues. The CDR3 here is CASSLGTASRSNQPQHF. DNA of the CDR3: TGTGCCAGCAGCTTGGGGACAGCGAGTCGTTCGAATCAGCCCCAGCATTTT.

The V call is TRBV2, the J call TRBJ2-2; 7 positions match TRBD2. The CDR3 contains 15 residues. Germline V gives CDR1 SNHLY, CDR2 FYNNEI. The V gene end was trimmed by 6 bases and the J gene end by 0 bases; junction bases not matched to a gene: 4. The CDR3 nucleotides are TGTGCCAGCAGGGGCCTAGCGGCGAACACCGGGGAGCTGTTTTTT. Its translation: CASRGLAANTGELFF.

This sequence joins TRBV19 and TRBJ2-5; TRBD2 agrees at 10 bases. The CDR3 extends over 17 amino acids. Trimming took 6 bases from V and 2 from J; bases not matched to a gene: 12. CDR1 and CDR2 from the germline V gene are LNHDA and SQIVND (reference sequence). The CDR3 loop reads CASRGGGVAGGQETQYF. The CDR3 nucleotides read TGTGCCAGTAGGGGAGGAGGGGTAGCGGGGGGTCAAGAGACCCAGTACTTC.

V gene TRBV6-5 combines with J gene TRBJ1-6, with D possibly matching TRBD1 (5 bases). There are 13 residues in the CDR3. Deletions cut 5 bases from V and 9 bases from J, with 11 bases between. Germline V gives CDR1 MNHEY, CDR2 SVGAGI. CDR3 region: CASSRQGGSPLHF. As DNA, the CDR3 is TGTGCCAGCAGTCGGCAGGGAGGTTCACCCCTCCACTTT.

A few counts support this clone. The rearrangement joins TRBV19 to TRBJ1-2; D is uncertain. The V gene's germline CDR1 is LNHDA and CDR2 SQIVND (reference sequence). V was shortened by 5 bases and J by 6 bases, with 16 bases between the two germline ends. The CDR3 is 14 amino acids. This CDR3 reads CASSEYSVGDGYTF. The CDR3 region has the DNA TGTGCCAGTAGTGAATATTCGGTCGGAGATGGCTACACCTTC. The whole variable domain, filled in from reference TRBV19 and TRBJ1-2, reads DGGITQSPKYLFRKEGQNVTLSCEQNLNHDAMYWYRQDPGQGLRLIYYSQIVNDFQKGDIAEGYSVSREKKESFPLTVTSAQKNPTAFYLCASSEYSVGDGYTFGSGTRLTVV.

The chain joins TRBV6-5 to TRBJ1-3; TRBD1 is a possible D gene (6 bases). The CDR3 loop spans 15 amino acids. Trimming left V 0 bases short and J 8 bases short, with 14 bases between. Germline CDR1 MNHEY, CDR2 SVGAGI. CDR3 in DNA: TGTGCCAGCAGTTACTCGAACAGGGCCGGGGACACCATATATTTT. It specifies CASSYSNRAGDTIYF.

The genes are TRBV29-1 and TRBJ1-1, with D tentatively TRBD1 (6 bases). The CDR3 totals 13 residues. Germline V gene sequence: CDR1 SQVTM, CDR2 ANQGSEA. Trimming removed 5 bases at V and 2 bases at J, with 12 bases between. The CDR3 sequence: CSVFGQLNTEAFF. The CDR3 DNA is TGCAGCGTTTTTGGACAGTTAAACACTGAAGCTTTCTTT.

This clone was seen a few times. Written as DNA, the CDR3 is TGTGCCAGCAGCCCCCAGGGAAATTCACCCCTCCACTTT. Protein: CASSPQGNSPLHF. The rearrangement joins TRBV4-2 to TRBJ1-6, with D perhaps TRBD1 (5 bases). The CDR3 is made up of 13 amino acids. CDR1 and CDR2 from the germline V gene are LGHNA and YNFKEQ. The germline V and J ends were trimmed by 4 bases and 7 bases, with 8 bases remaining between them.

The chain links TRBV5-1 to TRBJ1-2; maybe TRBD1 (5 bases). CDR1 is SGHRS, CDR2 YFSETQ, per germline. This CDR3 is built from 13 residues. V dropped 9 bases and J dropped 8 bases, with 20 bases sitting between them. The CDR3 region is CATSPGGAGGYTF. The CDR3 DNA reads TGCGCCACGTCACCCGGCGGGGCTGGAGGCTACACCTTC.

This clone was recorded only once. The chain uses TRBV30 and TRBJ1-3; D gene uncertain. The CDR3 runs 14 residues. V lost 0 bases and J lost 4, with 10 bases in between. Germline V gene sequence: CDR1 GTSNPN, CDR2 SVGIG (reference sequence). CDR3 bases: TGTGCCTGGAGTGTCGGTCGGTGGGGAAACACCATATATTTT. This encodes CAWSVGRWGNTIYF.

The chain combines TRBV5-8 with TRBJ1-2, with D perhaps TRBD1 (5 bases). CDR1 SGHTS and CDR2 YDEGEE come from the germline V gene. The CDR3 loop spans 14 amino acids. V lost 4 bases, J lost 6 bases, and 16 bases lay in between. This CDR3 is CASSPIAGLDGYTF. In DNA form, the CDR3 reads TGTGCCAGCAGCCCTATAGCGGGGCTGGATGGCTACACCTTC.

V gene TRBV18 combines with J gene TRBJ2-7; the match to TRBD1 covers 9 bases. The CDR3 runs 14 residues. Germline V CDR1 and CDR2: KGHSH, LQKENI. J gave up 5 bases and V 3 bases, and 5 bases lay outside the gene matches. The DNA for the CDR3 is TGTGCCAGCTCACCGGACAGGGGAAGCCACGAGCAGTACTTC. Its protein product is CASSPDRGSHEQYF.

The chain uses TRBV5-1 and TRBJ2-1; TRBD1 agrees at 10 bases. V gave up 4 bases and J gave up 4 bases; unmatched junction bases: 5. The CDR3 sequence is 15 residues long. Germline CDR1 reads SGHRS; CDR2 reads YFSETQ. The CDR3 DNA reads TGCGCCAGCAGCGTGACAGGGGGCCTTTACAATGAGCAGTTCTTC. Translated, it gives CASSVTGGLYNEQFF.

The rearrangement uses TRBV2 and TRBJ2-1; 11 bases line up with TRBD2. CDR3 length: 16 residues. V shed 6 bases, J shed 4 bases, and the junction held 8 bases outside the gene matches. Germline V gene data show CDR1 as SNHLY and CDR2 as FYNNEI. The CDR3 bases are TGTGCCAGCAGCCCACTAGCGGGAGCGGGGTACAATGAGCAGTTCTTC. Protein product: CASSPLAGAGYNEQFF.

The chain couples TRBV2 to TRBJ2-5; 10 nucleotides align to TRBD2. J lost 1 base, V lost 5 bases, and 4 bases had no gene match. The CDR3 is made up of 15 amino acids. CDR1 and CDR2 (germline): SNHLY, FYNNEI. The DNA of the CDR3 is TGTGCCAGCAGTCGGGGACTAGCGACCCAAGAGACCCAGTACTTC. Protein: CASSRGLATQETQYF.

The chain uses TRBV2 and TRBJ1-6; unclear D gene. CDR1 and CDR2 (germline): SNHLY, FYNNEI. The CDR3 has 15 residues. The ends were cut back, 6 bases at V and 3 bases at J, with 12 bases in the middle. Here the CDR3 reads CASSGISGYNSPLHF. In nucleotides, the CDR3 is TGTGCCAGCAGCGGAATAAGCGGCTATAATTCACCCCTCCACTTT. Complete variable domain (other parts from reference TRBV2 and TRBJ1-6): EPEVTQTPSHQVTQMGQEVILRCVPISNHLYFYWYRQILGQKVEFLVSFYNNEISEKSEIFDDQFSVERPDGSNFTLKIRSTKLEDSAMYFCASSGISGYNSPLHFGNGTRLTVT.